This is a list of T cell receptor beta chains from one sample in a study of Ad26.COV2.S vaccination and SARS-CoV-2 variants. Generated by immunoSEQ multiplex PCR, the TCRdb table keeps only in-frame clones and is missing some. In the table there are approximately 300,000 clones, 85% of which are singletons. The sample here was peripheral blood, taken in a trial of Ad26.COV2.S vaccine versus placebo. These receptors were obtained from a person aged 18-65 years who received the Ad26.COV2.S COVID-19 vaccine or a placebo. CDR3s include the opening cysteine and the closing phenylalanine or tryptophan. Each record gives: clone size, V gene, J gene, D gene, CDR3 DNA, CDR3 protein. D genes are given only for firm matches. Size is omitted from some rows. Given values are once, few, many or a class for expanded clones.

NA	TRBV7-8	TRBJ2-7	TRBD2	TGTGCCAGCAGCTTAGTGGCTAGCGGGGGCCCCAAGACCTCCTACGAGCAGTACTTC	CASSLVASGGPKTSYEQYF
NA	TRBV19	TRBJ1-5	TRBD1	TGTGCCAGTAGTCTGACAGGGAAGGATCAGCCCCAGCATTTT	CASSLTGKDQPQHF
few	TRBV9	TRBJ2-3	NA	TGTGCCAGCAGCCCCCAACTGGATTGGAGAAGCACAGATACGCAGTATTTT	CASSPQLDWRSTDTQYF
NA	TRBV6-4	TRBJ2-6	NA	TGTGCCAGCAATGCGGCTCCTGGGGCCAACGTCCTGACTTTC	CASNAAPGANVLTF
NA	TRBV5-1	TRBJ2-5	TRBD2	TGCGCCAGCAGCTCCCCTCGTCCTCGAGCGGGGACTCAAGAGACCCAGTACTTC	CASSSPRPRAGTQETQYF
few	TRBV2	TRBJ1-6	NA	TGTGCCAGCAGTGCCCAAGAGGCACCCCTCCACTTT	CASSAQEAPLHF
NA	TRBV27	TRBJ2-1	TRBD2	TGTGCCAGCAGCAAGGCGGGGGTTCTTGACAATGAGCAGTTCTTC	CASSKAGVLDNEQFF
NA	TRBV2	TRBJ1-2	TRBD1	TGTGCCAGCAGTGAAGGTTACAGGGGCGGTGGCTATGGCTACACCTTC	CASSEGYRGGGYGYTF
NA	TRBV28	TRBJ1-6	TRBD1	TGTGCCAGCAGTTTCAGGGGGTCCTATAATTCACCCCTCCACTTT	CASSFRGSYNSPLHF
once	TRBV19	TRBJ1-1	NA	TGTGCCAGTAGTATAGATCAAGGGGCTGGGAACACTGAAGCTTTCTTT	CASSIDQGAGNTEAFF